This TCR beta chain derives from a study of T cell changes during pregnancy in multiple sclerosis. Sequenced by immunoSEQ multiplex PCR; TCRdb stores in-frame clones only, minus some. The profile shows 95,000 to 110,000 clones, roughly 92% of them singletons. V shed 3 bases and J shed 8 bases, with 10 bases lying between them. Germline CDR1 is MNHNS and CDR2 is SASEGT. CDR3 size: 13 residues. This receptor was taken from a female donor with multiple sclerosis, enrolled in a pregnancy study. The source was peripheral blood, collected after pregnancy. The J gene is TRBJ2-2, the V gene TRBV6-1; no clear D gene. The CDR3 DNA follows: TGTGCCAGCAGTGATTTAGTAGTTGGGGAGCTGTTTTTT. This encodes CASSDLVVGELFF.